This T cell receptor beta chain was sequenced for a study of molecular identifiers for immune sequencing clone quantification. Broader study findings: The share of molecules held by clones above 20 RNA copies was over 98% in effector cells and under 1% in naive cells.

TCRdb itself ran the PCR reads through MiXCR, one entry per CDR3 protein. The sample contains 60,000 to 70,000 distinct CDR3 sequences, approximately 18% of which appear only once. Germline V gene data show CDR1 as SGHTA and CDR2 as FQGNSA. The CDR3 has 14 amino acids. Trimming left V 6 bases short and J 0 bases short, with 9 bases between. This clonotype occurred many times. The antigen is undetermined. The source of this sequence is a human donor in good health. Some libraries in this study had Jurkat cell RNA spiked in. The chain links TRBV7-2 to TRBJ2-1, with D possibly TRBD2 on 6 matching bases. Sequenced sample: naive CD8+ T cells from blood, with Jurkat cell RNA spiked in. The subset is: FACS-sorted CD8+CD4-CCR7+CD45RA+ naive T cells. CDR3 in amino acids: CASRGEDSYNEQFF. CDR3 nucleotides: TGTGCCAGCAGGGGGGAGGACTCCTACAATGAGCAGTTCTTC.